This T cell receptor (beta chain) was found in a study of T-cell reconstitution after alpha-beta-depleted transplantation in children. Whole-study results and caveats: At around two months after transplant, the alpha-beta T cells were reportedly derived from several hundred expanded clones that came from non-depleted graft cells. Surviving recipient T cells and thymic progenitors accounted for the high day-60 TCRbeta diversity observed in some patients. T-cell counts and diversity at one year following transplant were attributed mainly to newly produced T cells.

Comments on this clonotype: Its antigen is unidentified.

As it was prepared, the TCRbeta library received unique molecular identifiers. TCRdb re-called the PCR reads through MiXCR, storing one row per CDR3 protein. The sample consists of around 440,000 distinct CDR3 sequences, under 20% of them appearing once. V lost 4 bases and J lost 1, with 2 bases in between. The CDR3 length is 12 residues. CDR1 is KGHDR and CDR2 is SFDVKD in the germline V gene. The sample consisted of PBMCs, mostly from graft donor cells, taken 360 days after TCRalphabeta/CD19-depleted stem cell transplant. This chain joins TRBV24-1 and TRBJ2-3; D is undetermined. This clonotype was obtained from a boy in the first two years of life who had a stem cell transplant for Wiskott-Aldrich syndrome, so the T cells may come from the graft donor. The CDR3, as DNA: TGTGCCACCAGTGACCGCACAGATACGCAGTATTTT. Its translation: CATSDRTDTQYF.